A single sample gave rise to the 12 T cell receptor beta chains below, sequenced in a study of shared clonotypes between healthy human individuals. Data came from immunoSEQ multiplex PCR; TCRdb stores just in-frame clones and leaves some out. The sample yields roughly 2,300,000 clones, 85% to 95% seen once. Sequences were obtained from naive CD4+ T cells from PBMCs. Regarding subset: CD45RA+ positively selected. Every receptor here comes from a young man in good health. Some clones in this sample may be carry-over from other donors' samples.

The V gene is TRBV9, the J gene TRBJ2-5, with 7 bases matching TRBD2. The CDR3 has 13 amino acids. Germline trimming cut 3 bases from V and 7 bases from J; bases unmatched to any gene: 6. The germline V gene has CDR1 SGDLS and CDR2 YYNGEE. This chain's CDR3 is CASSETSRGTQYF. CDR3 nucleotide sequence: TGTGCCAGCAGCGAGACTAGCCGGGGGACCCAGTACTTC.

This sequence joins TRBV7-9 and TRBJ2-3; TRBD2 might be the D (5 bases). Trimming left V 3 bases short and J 1 base short, with 8 bases between. Germline CDR1 is SEHNR and CDR2 is FQNEAQ (reference sequence). The CDR3 consists of 14 residues. DNA for the CDR3: TGTGCCAGCAGCTTCGGGGATGGCACAGATACGCAGTATTTT. It is translated as CASSFGDGTDTQYF. The complete variable domain, with remaining parts taken from reference TRBV7-9 and TRBJ2-3, reads DTGVSQNPRHKITKRGQNVTFRCDPISEHNRLYWYRQTLGQGPEFLTYFQNEAQLEKSRLLSDRFSAERPKGSFSTLEIQRTEQGDSAMYLCASSFGDGTDTQYFGPGTRLTVL.

Points on this clone: The sample holds other DNA sequences that translate to the same CDR3. The chain has TRBV5-1 and TRBJ1-2; perhaps TRBD1 as D (5 bases). This CDR3 has 12 amino acids. Trimming took 2 bases from V and 5 from J, leaving 7 bases between them. Germline V CDR1 and CDR2: SGHRS, YFSETQ. The CDR3 is CASSFDSYGYTF. As DNA, the CDR3 is TGCGCCAGCAGCTTTGACAGTTATGGCTACACCTTC.

The genes are TRBV20-1 and TRBJ2-1; 7 nucleotides line up with TRBD2. V lost 5 bases to trimming and J lost 10 bases; unmatched junction nucleotides: 2. Looked up from germline, CDR1 is DFQATT and CDR2 is SNEGSKA (reference sequence). CDR3 length: 10 residues. The CDR3: CSALGGEQFF. The CDR3 DNA follows: TGCAGTGCTTTGGGGGGGGAGCAGTTCTTC.

The V gene is TRBV6-1, the J gene TRBJ2-7, with D possibly being TRBD1 or TRBD2 (5 bases each). The CDR3 has 14 residues. V was trimmed by 8 bases and J by 5 bases, leaving 19 bases between them. The germline V gene encodes CDR1 MNHNS and CDR2 SASEGT. CDR3: CASENGDGRNEQYF. The CDR3 region has the DNA TGTGCCAGCGAGAATGGGGACGGGCGCAACGAGCAGTACTTC.

The V call is TRBV30, the J call TRBJ2-5; D ambiguous. The CDR3 has 13 residues. V was shortened by 5 bases and J by 7 bases, with 17 bases between the two germline ends. CDR1 is GTSNPN and CDR2 is SVGIG in the germline V gene (reference sequence). CDR3 sequence reads: CAWGPGQEMTQYF. The CDR3 nucleotides are TGTGCCTGGGGACCCGGGCAGGAAATGACCCAGTACTTC.

The chain has TRBV30 and TRBJ2-7; D is ambiguous. The CDR3 totals 16 residues. The V end lost 0 bases, the J end lost 2 bases, and 17 bases lay between the germline ends. The germline V gene has CDR1 GTSNPN and CDR2 SVGIG (reference sequence). This CDR3 is CAWSVRGSLKPYEQYF. Written as DNA, the CDR3 is TGTGCCTGGAGTGTACGTGGCAGCTTGAAACCCTACGAGCAGTACTTC.

The chain recombines TRBV7-9 with TRBJ2-7; TRBD1 agrees at 10 bases. The CDR3 sequence is 15 residues long. The germline CDR1 and CDR2 sequences are SEHNR and FQNEAQ (reference sequence). V lost 4 bases, J lost 3 bases, and 6 bases stayed unmatched. This chain's CDR3 is CASSSDRDRGYEQYF. CDR3 DNA: TGTGCCAGCAGCTCAGACCGGGACAGGGGCTACGAGCAGTACTTC.

The rearrangement uses TRBV28 and TRBJ1-1; 7 nucleotides agree with TRBD1. This CDR3 has 17 residues. With V trimmed by 4 bases and J by 6 bases, 17 bases remained unmatched. CDR1 MDHEN and CDR2 SYDVKM come from the germline V gene. The CDR3 coding sequence is TGTGCCAGCAGTTCGGCGGGACAGTCTTTAATTAGGCCTGAAGCTTTCTTT. Residues: CASSSAGQSLIRPEAFF. The full variable domain, completed using reference TRBV28 and TRBJ1-1, is DVKVTQSSRYLVKRTGEKVFLECVQDMDHENMFWYRQDPGLGLRLIYFSYDVKMKEKGDIPEGYSVSREKKERFSLILESASTNQTSMYLCASSSAGQSLIRPEAFFGQGTRLTVV.

The chain is built from TRBV29-1 and TRBJ2-1; TRBD2 agrees at 8 bases. CDR3 length: 12 amino acids. Germline CDR1 reads SQVTM; CDR2 reads ANQGSEA. V gave up 7 bases and J gave up 8 bases; unmatched junction bases: 7. The chain's CDR3 is CSASTSADEQFF. The CDR3 region has the DNA TGCAGCGCTTCGACTAGCGCGGATGAGCAGTTCTTC.

The chain joins TRBV27 to TRBJ1-5; 7 bases are a match to TRBD1. Germline CDR1 MNHEY, CDR2 SMNVEV (reference sequence). This CDR3 region has 14 residues. V was clipped by 6 bases and J by 9 bases; unmatched bases: 11. DNA for the CDR3: TGTGCCAGCAGCCCGACAGGGAACCCAGGGCCCCAGCATTTT. Translating it yields CASSPTGNPGPQHF.

This clone appeared once. This chain joins TRBV27 and TRBJ2-1, with D perhaps matching TRBD2 (5 bases). The germline CDR1 and CDR2 sequences are MNHEY and SMNVEV (reference sequence). V was clipped by 2 bases and J by 3 bases, with 8 bases between them. The CDR3 runs 14 residues. DNA of the CDR3: TGTGCCAGCAGTTTAGGCGGGCTCTACAATGAGCAGTTCTTC. Its protein is CASSLGGLYNEQFF.